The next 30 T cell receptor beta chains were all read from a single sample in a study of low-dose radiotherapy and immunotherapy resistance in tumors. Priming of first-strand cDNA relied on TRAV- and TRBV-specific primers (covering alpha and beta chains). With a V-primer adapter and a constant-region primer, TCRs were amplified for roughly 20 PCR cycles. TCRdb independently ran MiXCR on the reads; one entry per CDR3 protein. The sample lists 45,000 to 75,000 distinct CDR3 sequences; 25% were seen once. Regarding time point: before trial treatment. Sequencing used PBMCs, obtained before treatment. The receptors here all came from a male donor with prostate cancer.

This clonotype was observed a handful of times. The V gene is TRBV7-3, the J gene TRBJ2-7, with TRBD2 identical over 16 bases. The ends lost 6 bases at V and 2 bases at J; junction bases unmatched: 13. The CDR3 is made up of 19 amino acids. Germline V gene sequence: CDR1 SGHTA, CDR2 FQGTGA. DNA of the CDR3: TGTGCCAGCAGGGTACGGGACCGCGGGACTAGCGGGAGGGCCTACGAGCAGTACTTC. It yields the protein CASRVRDRGTSGRAYEQYF.

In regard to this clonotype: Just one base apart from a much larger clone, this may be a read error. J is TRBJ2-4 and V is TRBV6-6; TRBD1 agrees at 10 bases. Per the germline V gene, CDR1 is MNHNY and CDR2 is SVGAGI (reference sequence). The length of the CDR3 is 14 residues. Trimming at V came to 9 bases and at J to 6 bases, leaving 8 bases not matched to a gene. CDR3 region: CASRLGQGGNIQYF. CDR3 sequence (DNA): TGTGCCAGTCGACTTGGACAGGGGGGAAACATTCAGTACTTC.

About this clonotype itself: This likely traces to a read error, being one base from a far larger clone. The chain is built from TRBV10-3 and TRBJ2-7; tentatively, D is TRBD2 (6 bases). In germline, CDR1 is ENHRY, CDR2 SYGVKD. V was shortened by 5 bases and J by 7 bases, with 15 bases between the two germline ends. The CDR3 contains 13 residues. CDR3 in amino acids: CAISLGGPDEQYF. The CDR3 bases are TGTGCCATCAGTCTCGGAGGGCCGGATGAGCAGTACTTC.

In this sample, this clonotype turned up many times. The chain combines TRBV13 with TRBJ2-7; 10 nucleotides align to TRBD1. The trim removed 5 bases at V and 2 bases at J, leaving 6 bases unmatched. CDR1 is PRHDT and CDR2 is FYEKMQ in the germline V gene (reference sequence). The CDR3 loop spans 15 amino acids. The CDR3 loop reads CASSPGQGMPYEQYF. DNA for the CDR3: TGTGCCAGCAGCCCGGGACAGGGGATGCCCTACGAGCAGTACTTC.

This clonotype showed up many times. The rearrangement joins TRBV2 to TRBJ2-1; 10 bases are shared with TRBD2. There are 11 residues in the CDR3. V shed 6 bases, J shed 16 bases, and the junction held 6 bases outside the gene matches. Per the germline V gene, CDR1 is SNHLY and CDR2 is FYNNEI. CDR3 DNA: TGTGCCAGCAGCGAGCGGGGGGGCCGTTTCTTC. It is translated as CASSERGGRFF.

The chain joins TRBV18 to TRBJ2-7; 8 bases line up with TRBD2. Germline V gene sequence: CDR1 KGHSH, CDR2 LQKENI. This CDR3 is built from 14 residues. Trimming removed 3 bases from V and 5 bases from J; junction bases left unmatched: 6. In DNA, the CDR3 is TGTGCCAGCTCACCCTGGACTAGCATTCACGAGCAGTACTTC. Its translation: CASSPWTSIHEQYF.

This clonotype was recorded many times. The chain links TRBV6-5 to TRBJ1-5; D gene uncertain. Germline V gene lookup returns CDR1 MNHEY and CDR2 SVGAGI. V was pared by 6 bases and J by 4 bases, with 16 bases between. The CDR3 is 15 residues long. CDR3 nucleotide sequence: TGTGCCAGCAGATCGGGCCTGGGATTAAATCAGCCCCAGCATTTT. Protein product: CASRSGLGLNQPQHF.

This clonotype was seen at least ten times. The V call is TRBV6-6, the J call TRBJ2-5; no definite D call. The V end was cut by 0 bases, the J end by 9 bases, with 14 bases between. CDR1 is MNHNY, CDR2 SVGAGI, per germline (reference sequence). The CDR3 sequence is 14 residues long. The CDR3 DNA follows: TGTGCCAGCAGTTACTCGGACGGTTGGGTGCCCCAGTACTTC. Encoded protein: CASSYSDGWVPQYF.

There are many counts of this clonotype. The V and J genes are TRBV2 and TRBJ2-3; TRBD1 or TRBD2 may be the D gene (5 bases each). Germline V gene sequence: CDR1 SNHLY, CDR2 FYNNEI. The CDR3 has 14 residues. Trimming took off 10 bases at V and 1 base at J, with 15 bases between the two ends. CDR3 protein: CATQEGPRTDTQYF. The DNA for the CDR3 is TGTGCCACCCAAGAGGGACCCCGCACAGATACGCAGTATTTT.

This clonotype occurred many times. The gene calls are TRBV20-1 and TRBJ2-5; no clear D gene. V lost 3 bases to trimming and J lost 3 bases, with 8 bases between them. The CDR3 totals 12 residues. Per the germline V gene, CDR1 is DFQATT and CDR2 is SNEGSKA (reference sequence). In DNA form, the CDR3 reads TGCAGTGCTAGCGACGGTGAAGAGACCCAGTACTTC. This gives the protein CSASDGEETQYF.

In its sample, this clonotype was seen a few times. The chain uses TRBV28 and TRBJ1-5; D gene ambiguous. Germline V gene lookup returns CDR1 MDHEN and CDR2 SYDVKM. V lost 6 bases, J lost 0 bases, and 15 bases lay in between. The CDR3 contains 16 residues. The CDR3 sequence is CASSPSGRISNQPQHF. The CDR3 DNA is TGTGCCAGCAGCCCTTCGGGAAGAATTAGCAATCAGCCCCAGCATTTT.

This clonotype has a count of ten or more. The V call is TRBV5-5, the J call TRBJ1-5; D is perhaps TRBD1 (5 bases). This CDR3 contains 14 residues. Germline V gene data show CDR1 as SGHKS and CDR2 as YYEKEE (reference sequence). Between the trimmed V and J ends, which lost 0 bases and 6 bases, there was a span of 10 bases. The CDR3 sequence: CASSLGQGSQPQHF. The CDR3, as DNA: TGTGCCAGCAGCTTGGGCCAGGGCAGTCAGCCCCAGCATTTT. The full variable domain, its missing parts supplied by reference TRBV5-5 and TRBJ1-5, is DAGVTQSPTHLIKTRGQQVTLRCSPISGHKSVSWYQQVLGQGPQFIFQYYEKEERGRGNFPDRFSARQFPNYSSELNVNALLLGDSALYLCASSLGQGSQPQHFGDGTRLSIL.

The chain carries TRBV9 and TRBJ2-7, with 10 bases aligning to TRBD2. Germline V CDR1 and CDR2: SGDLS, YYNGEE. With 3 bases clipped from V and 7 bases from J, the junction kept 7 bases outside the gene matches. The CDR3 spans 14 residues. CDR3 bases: TGTGCCAGCAGCGAATATCTAGCGGGAGATGAGCAGTACTTC. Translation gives CASSEYLAGDEQYF.

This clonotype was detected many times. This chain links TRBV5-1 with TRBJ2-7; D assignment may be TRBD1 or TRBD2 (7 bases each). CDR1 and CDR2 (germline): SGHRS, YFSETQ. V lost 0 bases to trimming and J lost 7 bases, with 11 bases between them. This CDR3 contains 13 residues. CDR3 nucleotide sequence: TGCGCCAGCAGCTTGGATCAGGGGGGGGAGCAGTACTTC. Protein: CASSLDQGGEQYF.

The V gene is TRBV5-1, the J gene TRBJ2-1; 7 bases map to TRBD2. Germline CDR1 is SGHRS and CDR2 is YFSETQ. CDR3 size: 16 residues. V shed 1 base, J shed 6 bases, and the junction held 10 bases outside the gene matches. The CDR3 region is CASSLQGTTRANEQFF. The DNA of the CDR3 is TGCGCCAGCAGCTTGCAAGGGACTACCCGAGCCAATGAGCAGTTCTTC.

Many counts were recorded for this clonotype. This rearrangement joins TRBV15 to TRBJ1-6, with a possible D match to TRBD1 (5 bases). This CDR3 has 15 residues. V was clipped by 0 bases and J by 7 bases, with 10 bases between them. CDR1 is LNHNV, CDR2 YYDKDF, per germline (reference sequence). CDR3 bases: TGTGCCACCAGCAGAGAGGGACGGGAAAATTCACCCCTCCACTTT. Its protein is CATSREGRENSPLHF.

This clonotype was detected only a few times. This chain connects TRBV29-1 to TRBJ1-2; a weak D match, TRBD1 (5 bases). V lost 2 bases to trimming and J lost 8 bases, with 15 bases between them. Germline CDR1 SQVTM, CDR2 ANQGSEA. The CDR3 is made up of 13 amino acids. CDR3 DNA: TGCAGCGTTGAAAGCCAGGGCGCGACGGGCTACACCTTC. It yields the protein CSVESQGATGYTF.

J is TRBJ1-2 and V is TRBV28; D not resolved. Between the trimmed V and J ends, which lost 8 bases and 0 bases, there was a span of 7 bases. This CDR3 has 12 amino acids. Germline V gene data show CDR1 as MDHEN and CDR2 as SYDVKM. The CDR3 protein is CASQGPNYGYTF. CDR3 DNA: TGTGCCAGCCAAGGCCCTAACTATGGCTACACCTTC.

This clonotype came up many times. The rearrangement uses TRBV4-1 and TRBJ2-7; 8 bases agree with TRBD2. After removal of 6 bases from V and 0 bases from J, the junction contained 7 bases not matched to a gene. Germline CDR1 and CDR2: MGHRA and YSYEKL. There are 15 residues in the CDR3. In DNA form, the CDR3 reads TGCGCCAGCAGTCCAGCGGGGGCCTTCTCCTACGAGCAGTACTTC. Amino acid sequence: CASSPAGAFSYEQYF.

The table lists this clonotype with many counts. The CDR3 reads CASSRARTSGETQYF. DNA for the CDR3: TGTGCCAGCAGTAGAGCTCGGACTAGCGGCGAGACCCAGTACTTC. The chain joins TRBV12-3 or TRBV12-4 to TRBJ2-5; 10 nucleotides agree with TRBD2. Losses at the gene ends were 5 bases for V and 5 bases for J; bases not matched to a gene: 8. The CDR3 has 15 residues.

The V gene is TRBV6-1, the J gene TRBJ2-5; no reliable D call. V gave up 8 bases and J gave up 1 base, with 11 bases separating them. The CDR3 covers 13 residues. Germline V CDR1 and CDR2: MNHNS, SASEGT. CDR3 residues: CASLKGFQETQYF. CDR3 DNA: TGTGCCAGCTTAAAGGGTTTCCAAGAGACCCAGTACTTC.

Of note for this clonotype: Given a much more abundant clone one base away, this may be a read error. Here the CDR3 DNA reads TGTTCCTGGGGGGGCCGGAACACTGAAGCTTTCTTT. Protein sequence: CSWGGRNTEAFF. This rearrangement joins TRBV30 to TRBJ1-1; a possible D gene is TRBD1 (6 bases). Germline CDR1 GTSNPN, CDR2 SVGIG (reference sequence). This CDR3 region has 12 residues. Filled out from reference TRBV30 and TRBJ1-1, the complete variable domain reads SQTIHQWPATLVQPVGSPLSLECTVEGTSNPNLYWYRQAAGRGLQLLFYSVGIGQISSEVPQNLSASRPQDRQFILSSKKLLLSDSGFYLCSWGGRNTEAFFGQGTRLTVV.

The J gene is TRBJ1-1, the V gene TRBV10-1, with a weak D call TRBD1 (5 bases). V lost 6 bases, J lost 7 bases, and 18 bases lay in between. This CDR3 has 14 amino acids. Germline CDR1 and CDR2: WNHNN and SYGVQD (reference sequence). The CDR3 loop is CASRETAQGSEAFF. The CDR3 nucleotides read TGCGCCAGCAGGGAGACAGCGCAAGGGAGTGAAGCTTTCTTT.

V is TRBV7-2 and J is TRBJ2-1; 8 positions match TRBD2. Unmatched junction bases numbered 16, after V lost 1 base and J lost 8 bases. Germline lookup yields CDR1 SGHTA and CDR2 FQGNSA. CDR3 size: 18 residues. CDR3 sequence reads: CASSLVGGPGGAIYEQFF. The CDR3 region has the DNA TGTGCCAGCAGCTTAGTGGGCGGTCCCGGGGGGGCGATTTATGAGCAGTTCTTC.

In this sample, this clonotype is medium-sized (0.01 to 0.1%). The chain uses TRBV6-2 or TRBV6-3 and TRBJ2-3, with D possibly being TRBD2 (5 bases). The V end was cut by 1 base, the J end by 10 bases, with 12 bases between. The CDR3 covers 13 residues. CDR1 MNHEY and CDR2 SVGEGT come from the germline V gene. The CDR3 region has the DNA TGTGCCAGCAGTTACTTGGGGAGCACGGCGCAGTATTTT. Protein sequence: CASSYLGSTAQYF.

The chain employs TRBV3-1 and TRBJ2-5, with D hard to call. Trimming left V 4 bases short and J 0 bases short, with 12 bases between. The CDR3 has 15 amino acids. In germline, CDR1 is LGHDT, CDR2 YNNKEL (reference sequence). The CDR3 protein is CASSPDSVYQETQYF. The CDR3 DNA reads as TGTGCCAGCAGCCCTGATTCGGTGTACCAAGAGACCCAGTACTTC.

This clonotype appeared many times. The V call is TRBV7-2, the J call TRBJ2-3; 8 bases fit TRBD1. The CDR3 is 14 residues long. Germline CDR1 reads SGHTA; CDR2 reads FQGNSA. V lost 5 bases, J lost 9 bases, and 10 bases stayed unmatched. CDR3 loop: CASSLGQGIRTQYF. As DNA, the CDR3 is TGTGCCAGCAGCCTCGGACAGGGCATTCGCACGCAGTATTTT. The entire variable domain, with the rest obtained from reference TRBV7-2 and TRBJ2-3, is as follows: GAGVSQSPSNKVTEKGKDVELRCDPISGHTALYWYRQSLGQGLEFLIYFQGNSAPDKSGLPSDRFSAERTGGSVSTLTIQRTQQEDSAVYLCASSLGQGIRTQYFGPGTRLTVL.

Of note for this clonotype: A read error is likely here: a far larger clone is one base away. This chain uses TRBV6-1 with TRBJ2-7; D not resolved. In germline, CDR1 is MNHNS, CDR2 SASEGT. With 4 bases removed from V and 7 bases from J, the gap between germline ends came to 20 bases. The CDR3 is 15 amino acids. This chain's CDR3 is CASSASWMKYNEQYF. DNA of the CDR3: TGTGCCAGCAGTGCCTCTTGGATGAAATACAATGAGCAGTACTTC.

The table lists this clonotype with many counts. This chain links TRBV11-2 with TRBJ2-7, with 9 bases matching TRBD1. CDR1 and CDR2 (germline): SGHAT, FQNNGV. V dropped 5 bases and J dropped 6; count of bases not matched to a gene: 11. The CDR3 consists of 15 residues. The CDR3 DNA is TGTGCCAGCAGCCCCGGGACAGGGCCTACGGGCGAGCAGTACTTC. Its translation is CASSPGTGPTGEQYF.

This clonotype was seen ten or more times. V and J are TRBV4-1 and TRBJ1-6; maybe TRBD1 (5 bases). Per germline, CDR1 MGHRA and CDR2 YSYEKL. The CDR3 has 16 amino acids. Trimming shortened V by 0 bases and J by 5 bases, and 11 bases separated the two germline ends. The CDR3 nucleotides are TGCGCCAGCAGCCAAGATCGGGCAGGGAATAATTCACCCCTCCACTTT. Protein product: CASSQDRAGNNSPLHF.